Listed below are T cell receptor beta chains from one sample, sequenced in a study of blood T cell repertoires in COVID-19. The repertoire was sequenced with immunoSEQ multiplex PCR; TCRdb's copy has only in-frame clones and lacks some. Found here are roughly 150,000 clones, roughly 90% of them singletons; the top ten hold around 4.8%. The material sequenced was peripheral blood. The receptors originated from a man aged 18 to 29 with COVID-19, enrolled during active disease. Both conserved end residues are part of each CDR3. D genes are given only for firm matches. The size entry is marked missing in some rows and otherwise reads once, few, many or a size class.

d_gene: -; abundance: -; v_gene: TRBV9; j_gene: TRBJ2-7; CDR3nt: TGTGCCAGCAGCGTAGGAGATCCCACGGGTTACGAGCAGTACTTC; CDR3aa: CASSVGDPTGYEQYF
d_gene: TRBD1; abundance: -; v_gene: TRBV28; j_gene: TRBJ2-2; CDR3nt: TGTGCCAGCAGTTTATTGACAGGGAAGAACACCGGGGAGCTGTTTTTT; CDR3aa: CASSLLTGKNTGELFF
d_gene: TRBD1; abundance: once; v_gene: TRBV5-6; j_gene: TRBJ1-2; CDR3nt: TGTGCCAGCAGCAACGGACAGGGGTCAACTAACTATGGCTACACCTTC; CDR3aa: CASSNGQGSTNYGYTF
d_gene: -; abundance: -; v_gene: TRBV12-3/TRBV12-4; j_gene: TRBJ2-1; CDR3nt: TGTGCCAGCAGTCAGAACAATGAGCAGTTCTTC; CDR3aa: CASSQNNEQFF
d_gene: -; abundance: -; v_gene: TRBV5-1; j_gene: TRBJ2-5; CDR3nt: TGCGCCAGCAGACTAGGGGGACCCCAAGAGACCCAGTACTTC; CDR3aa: CASRLGGPQETQYF
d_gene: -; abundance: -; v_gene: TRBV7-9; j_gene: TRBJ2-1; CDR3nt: TGTGCCAGCAGCTCCTGGACTGTTACCTACAATGAGCAGTTCTTC; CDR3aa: CASSSWTVTYNEQFF
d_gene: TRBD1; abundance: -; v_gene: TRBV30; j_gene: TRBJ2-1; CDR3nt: TGTGCCTGGAGTGTCAGACAGGGGGCCTACAATGAGCAGTTCTTC; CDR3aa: CAWSVRQGAYNEQFF
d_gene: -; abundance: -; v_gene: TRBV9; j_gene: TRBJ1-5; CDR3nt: TGTGCCAGCAGCGTAGAGGGGGATATCAATCAGCCCCAGCATTTT; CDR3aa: CASSVEGDINQPQHF
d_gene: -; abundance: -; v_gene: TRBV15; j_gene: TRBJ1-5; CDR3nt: TGTGCCACCAGCAGAGATGTCTATCAGCCCCAGCATTTT; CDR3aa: CATSRDVYQPQHF
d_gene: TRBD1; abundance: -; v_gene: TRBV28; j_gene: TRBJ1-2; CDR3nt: TGTGCCAGCAGTCCCAAGACAGGGGACGGCGGCTATGGCTACACCTTC; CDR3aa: CASSPKTGDGGYGYTF
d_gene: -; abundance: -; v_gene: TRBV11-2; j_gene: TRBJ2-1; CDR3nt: TGTGCCAGCAGCTTCCGACAGCGGGCCTACAATGAGCAGTTCTTC; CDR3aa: CASSFRQRAYNEQFF
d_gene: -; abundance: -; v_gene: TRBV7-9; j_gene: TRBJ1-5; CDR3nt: TGTGCCAGCAGCTTAGGGTGGGGCAGGGAAAGTAGTAGCAATCAGCCCCAGCATTTT; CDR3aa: CASSLGWGRESSSNQPQHF
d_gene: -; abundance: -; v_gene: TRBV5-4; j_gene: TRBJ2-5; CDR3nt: TGTGCCAGCAGCGCCCCTTCTAGGGGCCACCAAGAGACCCAGTACTTC; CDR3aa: CASSAPSRGHQETQYF
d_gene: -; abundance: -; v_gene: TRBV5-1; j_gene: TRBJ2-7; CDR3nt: TGCGCCAGCAGCCCGGCGCACGAAGCGACGGGGGAGCAGTACTTC; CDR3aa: CASSPAHEATGEQYF
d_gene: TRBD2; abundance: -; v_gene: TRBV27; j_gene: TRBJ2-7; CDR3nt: TGTGCCAGCAGTACTGGGACTAGCGGGAGAGGCTACGAGCAGTACTTC; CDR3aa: CASSTGTSGRGYEQYF
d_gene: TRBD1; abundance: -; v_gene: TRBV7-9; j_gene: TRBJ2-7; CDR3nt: TGTGCCAGCAGCTTAGCCGGGACAGGCTCCTACGAGCAGTACTTC; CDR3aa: CASSLAGTGSYEQYF
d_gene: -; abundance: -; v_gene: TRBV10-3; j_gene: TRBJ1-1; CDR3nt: TGTGCCATCAGTGGGACGGGAGGGAACACTGAAGCTTTCTTT; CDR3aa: CAISGTGGNTEAFF